The 16 T cell receptor beta chains listed next were all sequenced from one sample in a study of blood T cell repertoires in COVID-19. Libraries were prepared by immunoSEQ multiplex PCR; TCRdb keeps only in-frame clonotypes and omits some of them. The table lists roughly 110,000 clones, 75% to 85% of them singletons. The specimen was peripheral blood. Every receptor here comes from a man aged 65-85 years with acute or convalescent COVID-19.

The chain recombines TRBV15 with TRBJ1-1; D might be TRBD1 (6 bases). The CDR3 has 13 residues. The V end lost 0 bases, the J end lost 8 bases, and 10 bases lay between the germline ends. CDR1 LNHNV and CDR2 YYDKDF come from the germline V gene (reference sequence). CDR3 nucleotide sequence: TGTGCCACCAGCAGAGATGTCGACAGGGAAGCTTTCTTT. This translates into CATSRDVDREAFF.

This chain joins TRBV7-3 and TRBJ2-3, with D perhaps matching TRBD1 (5 bases). The ends were cut back, 2 bases at V and 8 bases at J, with 11 bases in the middle. The CDR3 contains 13 residues. Germline V lookup: CDR1 SGHTA, CDR2 FQGTGA. CDR3: CASSLDSIGTQYF. The CDR3 DNA reads as TGTGCCAGCAGCTTAGACAGTATTGGTACGCAGTATTTT.

This clone was picked up one time. This chain joins TRBV2 and TRBJ1-2; 11 positions match TRBD1. CDR3 size: 16 residues. Germline values: CDR1 SNHLY, CDR2 FYNNEI. Trimming cost V 9 bases and J 4 bases; bases outside gene matches: 13. The DNA of the CDR3 is TGTGCCAGGGGCGGACAGGGGGCTTGGAGTAGCTATGGCTACACCTTC. Translating it yields CARGGQGAWSSYGYTF.

V is TRBV7-9 and J is TRBJ1-1, with TRBD1 identical over 9 bases. This CDR3 region has 15 residues. Unmatched junction bases numbered 4, after V lost 5 bases and J lost 0 bases. CDR1 is SEHNR, CDR2 FQNEAQ, per germline (reference sequence). CDR3 protein: CASSPGTGLNTEAFF. The CDR3 nucleotides read TGTGCCAGCAGCCCTGGGACAGGGCTGAACACTGAAGCTTTCTTT.

This chain links TRBV12-5 with TRBJ1-1; TRBD1 is a possible D gene (6 bases). The germline CDR1 and CDR2 sequences are LGHNT and FRNRAP. The CDR3 runs 13 residues. V lost 6 bases to trimming and J lost 2 bases, with 10 bases between them. As DNA, the CDR3 is TGTGCTAGTGGACAGGGAGCCAACACTGAAGCTTTCTTT. This translates into CASGQGANTEAFF.

The J gene is TRBJ1-6, the V gene TRBV28; weak D call: TRBD1 (6 bases). The germline V gene has CDR1 MDHEN and CDR2 SYDVKM. V lost 5 bases and J lost 7, with 21 bases in between. The CDR3 runs to 17 residues. The CDR3 region is CASSRFQGLGGNSPLHF. The CDR3 region has the DNA TGTGCCAGCAGTCGATTTCAGGGACTAGGGGGAAATTCACCCCTCCACTTT.

This chain connects TRBV18 to TRBJ1-3; D not certain. V was clipped by 0 bases and J by 6 bases, with 12 bases between them. This CDR3 is 15 amino acids long. CDR1 is KGHSH, CDR2 LQKENI, per germline. The CDR3 sequence: CASSPPGSPENTIYF. DNA for the CDR3: TGTGCCAGCTCACCACCCGGGAGCCCTGAAAACACCATATATTTT.

The CDR3 DNA follows: TGTGCCAGCAGTTTATCGGGCAGGGTGGGGACCCAGTACTTC. Residues: CASSLSGRVGTQYF. The rearrangement links TRBV28 to TRBJ2-5; D is possibly TRBD1 (5 bases). The CDR3 totals 14 residues. Germline V gene sequence: CDR1 MDHEN, CDR2 SYDVKM. V was cut by 1 base and J by 7 bases, with 13 bases left in between.

The chain is built from TRBV3-1 (or the pseudogene TRBV3-2) and TRBJ1-5; 8 bases align to TRBD1. The CDR3 runs to 15 residues. CDR1 and CDR2 (germline): LGHDT, YNNKEL (reference sequence). V shed 4 bases, J shed 6 bases, and the junction held 8 bases outside the gene matches. CDR3: CASSPHPGGSQPQHF. CDR3 bases: TGTGCCAGCAGCCCTCATCCAGGGGGCAGTCAGCCCCAGCATTTT.

The V call is TRBV15, the J call TRBJ2-7; 10 nucleotides align to TRBD2. Looked up from germline, CDR1 is LNHNV and CDR2 is YYDKDF (reference sequence). The CDR3 has 16 residues. Trimming at V came to 0 bases and at J to 4 bases, leaving 6 bases not matched to a gene. CDR3 protein: CATSRDRSGGAYEQYF. The CDR3 nucleotides read TGTGCCACCAGCAGAGATAGAAGCGGGGGGGCTTACGAGCAGTACTTC. Variable domain in full (rest from reference TRBV15 and TRBJ2-7): DAMVIQNPRYQVTQFGKPVTLSCSQTLNHNVMYWYQQKSSQAPKLLFHYYDKDFNNEADTPDNFQSRRPNTSFCFLDIRSPGLGDTAMYLCATSRDRSGGAYEQYFGPGTRLTVT.

The chain links TRBV21-1 to TRBJ2-7; the listed D gene, TRBD2, was not tested against the DNA. TRBV21-1 is a pseudogene. This CDR3 is 14 amino acids long. The CDR3 reads CASSKRKAVHEQYF. In DNA, the CDR3 is TGTGCCAGCAGCAAAAGGAAGGCGGTCCACGAGCAGTACTTC.

The CDR3 spells CASSLQGTKYNSPLHF. The CDR3 coding sequence is TGTGCCAGCAGCTTACAGGGGACAAAGTATAATTCACCCCTCCACTTT. This chain uses TRBV7-9 with TRBJ1-6, with TRBD1 as a possible D gene (6 bases). Trimming removed 2 bases at V and 4 bases at J, with 12 bases between. The CDR3 is made up of 16 amino acids. Germline lookup yields CDR1 SEHNR and CDR2 FQNEAQ (reference sequence).

The chain uses TRBV11-3 and TRBJ2-1; 8 positions agree with TRBD1. This CDR3 is 15 amino acids long. Per the germline V gene, CDR1 is SGHNT and CDR2 is YENEEA. The V gene end was trimmed by 4 bases and the J gene end by 8 bases; junction bases not matched to a gene: 10. This chain's CDR3 is CASSSRGRRGHEQFF. The CDR3 DNA is TGTGCCAGCAGCTCCAGGGGGCGCAGGGGCCATGAGCAGTTCTTC.

The chain joins TRBV11-2 to TRBJ2-1; 9 bases agree with TRBD2. This CDR3 region has 16 residues. The V gene's germline CDR1 is SGHAT and CDR2 FQNNGV. The V and J ends lost 5 bases and 7 bases, in that order; junction bases with no gene match: 12. In DNA form, the CDR3 reads TGTGCCAGCAGCCGGGGGGGAGCGGGAGGATCTAATGAGCAGTTCTTC. This translates into CASSRGGAGGSNEQFF.

This clone was found a few times. This sequence joins TRBV10-3 and TRBJ1-1, with D perhaps matching TRBD1 (6 bases). Germline V gene sequence: CDR1 ENHRY, CDR2 SYGVKD. CDR3 length equals 15 residues. Trimming pared 11 bases from V and 1 base from J, leaving 20 bases between. CDR3 sequence (DNA): TGTGCCTCCCTACCGGGGGGCGCGGGGAACACTGAAGCTTTCTTT. This sequence encodes CASLPGGAGNTEAFF.

The CDR3 DNA sequence: TGTGCCAGCAGCCAGACGACAGGGGGAGCCTCTGGGGCCAACGTCCTGACTTTC. Translating it yields CASSQTTGGASGANVLTF. The chain couples TRBV11-2 to TRBJ2-6; 9 bases align to TRBD1. Germline V gives CDR1 SGHAT, CDR2 FQNNGV. This CDR3 has 18 residues. V was pared by 5 bases and J by 0 bases, with 8 bases of the junction left unmatched.